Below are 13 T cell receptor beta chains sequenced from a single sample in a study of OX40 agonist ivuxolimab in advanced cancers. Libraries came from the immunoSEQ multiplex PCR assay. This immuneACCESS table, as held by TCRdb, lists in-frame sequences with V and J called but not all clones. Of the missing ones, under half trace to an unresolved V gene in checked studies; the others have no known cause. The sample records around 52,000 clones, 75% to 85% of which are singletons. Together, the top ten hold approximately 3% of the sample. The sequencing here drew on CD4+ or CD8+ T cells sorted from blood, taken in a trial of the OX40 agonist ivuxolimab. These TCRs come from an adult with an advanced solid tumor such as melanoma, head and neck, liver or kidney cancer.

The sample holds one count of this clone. The CDR3 region is CASSVTGQGAGGYTF. DNA for the CDR3: TGTGCCAGCAGTGTCACGGGACAGGGGGCGGGAGGCTACACCTTC. The J gene is TRBJ1-2, the V gene TRBV2, with 12 bases lining up with TRBD1. Germline CDR1 is SNHLY and CDR2 is FYNNEI. The CDR3 is 15 amino acids. J gave up 8 bases and V 4 bases, and 8 bases lay outside the gene matches.

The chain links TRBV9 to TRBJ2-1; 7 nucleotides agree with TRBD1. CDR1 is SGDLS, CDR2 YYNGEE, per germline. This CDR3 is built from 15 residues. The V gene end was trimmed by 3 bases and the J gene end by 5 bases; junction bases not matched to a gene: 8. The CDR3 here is CASSAYGTVNNEQFF. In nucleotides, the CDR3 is TGTGCCAGCAGCGCATACGGGACAGTAAACAATGAGCAGTTCTTC.

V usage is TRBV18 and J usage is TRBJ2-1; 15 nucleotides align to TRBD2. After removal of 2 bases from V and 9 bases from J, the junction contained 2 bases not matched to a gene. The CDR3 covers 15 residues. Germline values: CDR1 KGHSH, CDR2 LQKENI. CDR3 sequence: CASSPAGLAGGEQFF. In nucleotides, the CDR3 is TGTGCCAGCTCACCAGCGGGACTAGCGGGAGGTGAGCAGTTCTTC.

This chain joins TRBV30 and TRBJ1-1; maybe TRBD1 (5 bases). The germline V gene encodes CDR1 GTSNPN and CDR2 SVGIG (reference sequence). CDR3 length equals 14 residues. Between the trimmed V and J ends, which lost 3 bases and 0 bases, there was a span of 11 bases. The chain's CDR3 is CAWRARTLNTEAFF. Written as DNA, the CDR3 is TGTGCCTGGAGGGCCCGGACACTGAACACTGAAGCTTTCTTT.

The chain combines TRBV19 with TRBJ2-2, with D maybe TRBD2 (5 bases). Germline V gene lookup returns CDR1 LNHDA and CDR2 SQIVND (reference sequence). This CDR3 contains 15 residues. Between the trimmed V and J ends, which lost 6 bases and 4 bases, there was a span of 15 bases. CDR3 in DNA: TGTGCCAGTAGGGACTTAACCCCCGGCACCGGGGAGCTGTTTTTT. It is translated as CASRDLTPGTGELFF.

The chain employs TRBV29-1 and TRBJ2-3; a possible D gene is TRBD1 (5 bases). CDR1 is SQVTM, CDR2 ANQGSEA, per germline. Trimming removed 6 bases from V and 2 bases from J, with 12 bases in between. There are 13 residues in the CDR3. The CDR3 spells CSVGAEHTDTQYF. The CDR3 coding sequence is TGCAGCGTAGGGGCAGAACACACAGATACGCAGTATTTT.

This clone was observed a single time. The CDR3 region is CASSRGSGRAVSEQFF. In DNA, the CDR3 is TGTGCCAGTAGTAGGGGGAGCGGGAGGGCCGTTTCTGAGCAGTTCTTC. The rearrangement uses TRBV19 and TRBJ2-1, with 10 nucleotides matching TRBD2. Germline V CDR1 and CDR2: LNHDA, SQIVND (reference sequence). The CDR3 contains 16 residues. J gave up 9 bases and V 4 bases, and 12 bases lay outside the gene matches.

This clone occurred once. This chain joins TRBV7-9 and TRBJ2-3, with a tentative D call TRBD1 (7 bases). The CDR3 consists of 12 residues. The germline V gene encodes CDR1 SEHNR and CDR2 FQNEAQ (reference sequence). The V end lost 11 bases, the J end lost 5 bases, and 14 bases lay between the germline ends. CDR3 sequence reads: CAQAQGGDTQYF. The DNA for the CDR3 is TGTGCCCAAGCCCAGGGGGGAGATACGCAGTATTTT.

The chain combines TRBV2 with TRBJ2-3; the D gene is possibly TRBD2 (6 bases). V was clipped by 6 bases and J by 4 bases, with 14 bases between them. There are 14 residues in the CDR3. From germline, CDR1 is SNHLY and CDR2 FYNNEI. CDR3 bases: TGTGCCAGCAGGAGGACGGGAGCCGCAGATACGCAGTATTTT. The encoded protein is CASRRTGAADTQYF.

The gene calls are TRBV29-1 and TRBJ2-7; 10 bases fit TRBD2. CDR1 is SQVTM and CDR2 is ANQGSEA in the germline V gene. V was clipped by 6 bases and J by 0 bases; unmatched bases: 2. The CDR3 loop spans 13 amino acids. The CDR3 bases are TGCAGCGTCTCTAGCGGGAGCTCCTACGAGCAGTACTTC. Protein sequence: CSVSSGSSYEQYF.

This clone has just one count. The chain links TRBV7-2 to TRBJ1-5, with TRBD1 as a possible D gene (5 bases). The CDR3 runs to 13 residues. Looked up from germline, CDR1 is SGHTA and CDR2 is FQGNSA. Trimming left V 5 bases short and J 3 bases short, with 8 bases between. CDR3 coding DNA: TGTGCCAGCAGCCGGGACCTCAATCAGCCCCAGCATTTT. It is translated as CASSRDLNQPQHF.

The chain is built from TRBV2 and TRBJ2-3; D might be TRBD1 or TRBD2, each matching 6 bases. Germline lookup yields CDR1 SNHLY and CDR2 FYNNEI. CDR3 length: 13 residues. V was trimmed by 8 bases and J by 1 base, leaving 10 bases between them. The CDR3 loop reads CASSRGGTDTQYF. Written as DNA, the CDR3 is TGTGCCAGCTCGAGGGGGGGCACAGATACGCAGTATTTT.

The CDR3 DNA reads as TGTGCCAGCAGCTCGAATTTCCGGGACAGGGGGATGAACAATGAGCAGTTCTTC. As protein: CASSSNFRDRGMNNEQFF. The J gene is TRBJ2-1, the V gene TRBV5-5; 11 bases line up with TRBD1. CDR1 and CDR2 (germline): SGHKS, YYEKEE (reference sequence). The CDR3 spans 18 residues. The ends lost 3 bases at V and 5 bases at J; junction bases unmatched: 13.